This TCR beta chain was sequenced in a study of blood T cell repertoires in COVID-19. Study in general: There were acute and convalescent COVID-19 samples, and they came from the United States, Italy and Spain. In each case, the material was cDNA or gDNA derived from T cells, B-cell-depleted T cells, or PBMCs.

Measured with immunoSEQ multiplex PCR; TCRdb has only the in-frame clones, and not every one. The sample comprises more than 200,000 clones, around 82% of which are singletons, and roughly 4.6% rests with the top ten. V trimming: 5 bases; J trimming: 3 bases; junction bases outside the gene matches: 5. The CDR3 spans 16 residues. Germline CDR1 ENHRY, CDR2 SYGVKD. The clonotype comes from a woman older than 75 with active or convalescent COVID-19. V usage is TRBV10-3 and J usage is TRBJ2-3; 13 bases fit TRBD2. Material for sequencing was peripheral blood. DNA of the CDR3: TGTGCCATCAGTTGGACTAGCGGGGGCCCTACAGATACGCAGTATTTT. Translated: CAISWTSGGPTDTQYF.